This record concerns one T cell receptor (beta chain) sequence. Its antigen has not been determined. One base away there is no much larger clone; base qualities are not given. Participants in the prospective study were aged roughly 18 to 100 years, lived in some 24 United States geographic areas, and enrolled through a virtual design. Cohort assignment in the prospective study relied on participant-reported clinical history from a screening survey and a study questionnaire. ImmuneRACE Cohort 3 recovered participants were defined by two consecutive negative NP/OP PCR tests, healthcare professional clearance, or symptom resolution. In the prospective study, whole blood, serum and a nasopharyngeal or oropharyngeal swab were collected from each participant by mobile phlebotomists. Prospective study participants could optionally give additional blood draws and questionnaires over a roughly two-month period. Before DNA extraction, prospective study blood samples were shipped either frozen or at room temperature.

The immunoSEQ Assay, a bias-controlled multiplex PCR, was used to amplify TCRbeta CDR3 regions from genomic DNA. Per the original workflow: The number of nucleated cells in each sample was estimated from the amplification of reference gene primers within the assay. To quantify the absolute abundance of each unique TCRbeta CDR3 rearrangement, sequence reads were collapsed and filtered. For each sample, productive Simpson clonality was calculated as the square root of Simpson's diversity index over productive rearrangements. Entries here come from immuneACCESS through TCRdb and include only in-frame sequences with V and J called. Some clones fail to appear in such tables; in the studies checked, an unresolved V gene covers under half of the shortfall, and the cause of the remainder is unknown. V, J and clone size were drawn from that table, and D and trimming were deduced from the DNA. In this sample the table shows roughly 320,000 clones, 85% to 90% of which occur a single time. The top ten constitute about 4% of the sample.

The sample originates from a study of blood T cell repertoires in COVID-19 (dated by TCRdb to about 2020). For the study in its entirety: The collaborator samples originated in the United States, Italy and Spain and spanned the acute and convalescent phases of COVID-19. The repertoires were made available in a free public database intended to serve as a resource for research on the immune response to SARS-CoV-2. Where available, HLA class I and class II types were obtained from metadata supplied by the sample provider rather than from assay-based typing. Deeply sampled blood TCRbeta repertoires from subjects exposed to, actively infected with, or recovered from COVID-19 were included in the dataset. Sample metadata almost always included a de-identified subject ID, COVID-19 status, age in years and sex. Samples came from the ongoing ImmuneRACE study (first 160 participants) plus 1,254 subjects from 6 global collaborators. The prospective study material was composed of cDNA or gDNA derived from T cells, B-cell-depleted T cells, or PBMCs. Findings and caveats that apply to the study as a whole: How much clinical and demographic metadata was included differed by source and by participant, and the metadata was provided uncurated.

The germline V gene yields SGHRS for CDR1 and YFSETQ for CDR2. Its CDR3 holds 16 amino acids, cysteine through phenylalanine. The read is trimmed to its CDR3 DNA, 48 bases read in frame from base 1. The germline ends are 17 bases apart after V is trimmed by 3 bases and J by 2 bases. The clonotype originates from a man aged 30 to 45 who had recovered from COVID-19. The rearrangement joined TRBV5-1 to TRBJ2-5, and TRBD1 may be the D gene, going by 6 matching bases. The specimen sequenced was PBMCs or T cells enriched from blood (not recorded which). The CDR3 region reads CASSSPAGQIQETQYF. The sequenced DNA: TGCGCCAGCAGCTCCCCCGCCGGACAGATACAAGAGACCCAGTACTTC. The full variable domain, with segments outside the CDR3 supplied by the reference TRBV5-1 and TRBJ2-5 proteins, appears as KAGVTQTPRYLIKTRGQQVTLSCSPISGHRSVSWYQQTPGQGLQFLFEYFSETQRNKGNFPGRFSGRQFSNSRSEMNVSTLELGDSALYLCASSSPAGQIQETQYFGPGTRLLVL.